This TCR beta chain came from a study of radiotherapy plus CTLA-4 blockade in lung cancer. Overall study: There were objective responses in roughly 17% of patients, and roughly 32% had disease control.

Sequencing used immunoSEQ multiplex PCR; TCRdb keeps in-frame clones, though not all of them. The data show under 100,000 clones, about 85% seen once. This clone was counted a single time. V lost 2 bases and J 4 bases, leaving 11 bases between the germline ends. This CDR3 spans 14 amino acids. Germline values: CDR1 KGHSH, CDR2 LQKENI. The receptor comes from a human donor with non-small cell lung cancer that progressed on radiotherapy plus ipilimumab. The chain couples TRBV18 to TRBJ1-2; D possibly corresponds to TRBD1 (5 bases). The sequenced sample was peripheral blood, obtained from a patient treated with radiotherapy plus ipilimumab. CDR3 in DNA: TGTGCCAGCTCACCAATTGAGACAGTCTATGGCTACACCTTC. This translates into CASSPIETVYGYTF.